The clone carrying this T cell receptor (beta chain) was seen many times. Its target is not known. This sample stems from a study of CD8 T cells in ankylosing spondylitis. Whole-study results and caveats: Matched synovial fluid from ankylosing spondylitis patients was reported to be enriched for disease-linked clones. Disease-associated clones were CD8+ and fairly uncommon in peripheral blood. Made up of eight highly homologous variants, a TCR beta motif appeared characteristic of ankylosing spondylitis blood. Some motif variants were previously reported in reactive arthritis synovial fluid and blood.

For TCR beta, libraries came from quantitative 5'-RACE with molecular barcodes. TCRdb reprocessed the 5' RACE reads via MiXCR and lists one record per CDR3 protein. The sample holds under 950,000 distinct CDR3 sequences; around 20% are singletons and the top ten take about a fifth. The CDR3 is made up of 15 amino acids. V gave up 1 base and J gave up 0 bases, with 4 bases separating them. The germline gives CDR1 SGHTA, CDR2 FQGTGA. This chain links TRBV7-3 with TRBJ2-6; D gene unclear. The receptor comes from a male donor with ankylosing spondylitis. Sequencing was performed on blood, either unsorted or a sorted T cell fraction (not recorded which). The CDR3 spells CASSLNPSGANVLTF. The CDR3 DNA is TGTGCCAGCAGCTTAAACCCCTCTGGGGCCAACGTCCTGACTTTC.